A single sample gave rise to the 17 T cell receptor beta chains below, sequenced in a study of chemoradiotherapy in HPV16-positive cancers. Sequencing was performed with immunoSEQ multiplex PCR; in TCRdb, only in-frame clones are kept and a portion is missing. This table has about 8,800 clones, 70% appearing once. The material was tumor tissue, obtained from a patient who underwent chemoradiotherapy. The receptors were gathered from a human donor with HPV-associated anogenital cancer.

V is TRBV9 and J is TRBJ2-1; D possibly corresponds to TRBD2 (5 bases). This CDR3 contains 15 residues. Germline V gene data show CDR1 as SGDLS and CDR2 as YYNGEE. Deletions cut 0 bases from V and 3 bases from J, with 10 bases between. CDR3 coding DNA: TGTGCCAGCAGCGTAGGGGCTAGCTTCTACAATGAGCAGTTCTTC. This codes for CASSVGASFYNEQFF.

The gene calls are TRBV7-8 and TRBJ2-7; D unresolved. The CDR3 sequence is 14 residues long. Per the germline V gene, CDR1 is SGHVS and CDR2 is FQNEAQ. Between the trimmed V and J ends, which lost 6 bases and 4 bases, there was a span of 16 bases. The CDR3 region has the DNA TGTGCCAGCAGGGGATCTGGACCGCTATACGAGCAGTACTTC. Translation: CASRGSGPLYEQYF.

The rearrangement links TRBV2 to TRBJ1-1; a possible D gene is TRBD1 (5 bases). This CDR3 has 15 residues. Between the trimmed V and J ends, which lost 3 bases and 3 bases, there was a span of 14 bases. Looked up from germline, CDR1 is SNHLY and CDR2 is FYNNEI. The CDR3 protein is CASSEGRVDHTEAFF. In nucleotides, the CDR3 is TGTGCCAGCAGTGAGGGCAGGGTGGATCACACTGAAGCTTTCTTT.

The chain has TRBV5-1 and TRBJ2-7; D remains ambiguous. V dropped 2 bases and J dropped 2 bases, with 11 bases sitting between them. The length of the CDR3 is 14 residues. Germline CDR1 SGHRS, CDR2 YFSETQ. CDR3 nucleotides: TGCGCCAGCAGCTTAAACCGGGTCGCCTACGAGCAGTACTTC. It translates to CASSLNRVAYEQYF.

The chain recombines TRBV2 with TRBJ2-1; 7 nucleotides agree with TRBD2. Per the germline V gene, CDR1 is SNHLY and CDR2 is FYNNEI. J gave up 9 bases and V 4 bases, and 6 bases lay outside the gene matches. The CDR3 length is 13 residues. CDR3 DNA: TGTGCCAGCAGTGGGACTAGTGGGGTTGAGCAGTTCTTC. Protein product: CASSGTSGVEQFF.

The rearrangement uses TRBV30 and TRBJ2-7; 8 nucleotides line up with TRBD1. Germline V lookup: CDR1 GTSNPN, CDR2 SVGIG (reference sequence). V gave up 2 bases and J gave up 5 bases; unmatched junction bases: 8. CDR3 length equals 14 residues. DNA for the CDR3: TGTGCCTGGAGTTTCGGACAGGGCGAAGACGAGCAGTACTTC. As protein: CAWSFGQGEDEQYF.

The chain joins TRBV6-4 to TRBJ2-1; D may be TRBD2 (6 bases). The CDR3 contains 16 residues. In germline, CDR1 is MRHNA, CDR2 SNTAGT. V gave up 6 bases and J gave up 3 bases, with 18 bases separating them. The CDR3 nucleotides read TGTGCCAGCAGCCCCAGACTAGATTACGGCTACAATGAGCAGTTCTTC. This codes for CASSPRLDYGYNEQFF.

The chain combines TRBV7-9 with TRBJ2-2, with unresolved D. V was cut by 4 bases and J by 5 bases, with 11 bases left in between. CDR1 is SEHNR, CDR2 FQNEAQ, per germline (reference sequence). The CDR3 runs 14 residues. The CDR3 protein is CASSSAWETGELFF. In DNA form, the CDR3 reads TGTGCCAGCAGCTCTGCTTGGGAAACCGGGGAGCTGTTTTTT.

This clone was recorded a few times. This CDR3 is CASSVQLVMGTEAFF. Here the CDR3 DNA reads TGTGCCAGCAGCGTCCAGCTTGTTATGGGGACTGAAGCTTTCTTT. V and J are TRBV11-2 and TRBJ1-1; D uncertain. The CDR3 is 15 residues long. Germline CDR1 SGHAT, CDR2 FQNNGV. The ends were cut back, 5 bases at V and 5 bases at J, with 18 bases in the middle.

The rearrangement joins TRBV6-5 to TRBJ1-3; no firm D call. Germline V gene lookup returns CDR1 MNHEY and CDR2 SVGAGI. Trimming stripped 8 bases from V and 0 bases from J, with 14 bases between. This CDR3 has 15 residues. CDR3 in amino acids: CASGSTLSSGNTIYF. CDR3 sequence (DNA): TGTGCCAGCGGCTCCACTCTTAGCTCTGGAAACACCATATATTTT.

This CDR3 reads CAWSEGEYNYGYTF. The CDR3 DNA reads as TGTGCCTGGAGTGAGGGGGAGTATAACTATGGCTACACCTTC. V is TRBV30 and J is TRBJ1-2, with D maybe TRBD1 (6 bases). The V gene lost 1 base and the J gene lost 1 base, with 10 bases spanning the gap. The CDR3 loop spans 14 amino acids. CDR1 and CDR2 (germline): GTSNPN, SVGIG (reference sequence).

DNA for the CDR3: TGTGCCAGCAGCTTAGATTACGGGGGGCATGAGCAGTTCTTC. As protein: CASSLDYGGHEQFF. The V and J genes are TRBV11-3 and TRBJ2-1; maybe TRBD2 (7 bases). This CDR3 has 14 amino acids. V was pared by 0 bases and J by 8 bases, with 11 bases between. From germline, CDR1 is SGHNT and CDR2 YENEEA.

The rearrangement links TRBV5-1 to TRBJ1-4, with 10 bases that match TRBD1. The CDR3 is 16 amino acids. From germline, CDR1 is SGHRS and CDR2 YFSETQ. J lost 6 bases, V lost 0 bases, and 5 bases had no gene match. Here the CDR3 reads CASSLGQGANYEKLFF. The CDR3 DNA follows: TGCGCCAGCAGCTTGGGACAGGGGGCGAATTATGAAAAACTGTTTTTT.

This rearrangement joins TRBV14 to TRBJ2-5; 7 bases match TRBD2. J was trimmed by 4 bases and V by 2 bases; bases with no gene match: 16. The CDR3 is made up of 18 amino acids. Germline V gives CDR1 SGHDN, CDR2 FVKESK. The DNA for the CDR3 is TGTGCCAGCAGCCAACCCTCGGCTAGCGGCGCGACGGGAGAGACCCAGTACTTC. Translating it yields CASSQPSASGATGETQYF. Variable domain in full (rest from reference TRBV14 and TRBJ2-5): EAGVTQFPSHSVIEKGQTVTLRCDPISGHDNLYWYRRVMGKEIKFLLHFVKESKQDESGMPNNRFLAERTGGTYSTLKVQPAELEDSGVYFCASSQPSASGATGETQYFGPGTRLLVL.

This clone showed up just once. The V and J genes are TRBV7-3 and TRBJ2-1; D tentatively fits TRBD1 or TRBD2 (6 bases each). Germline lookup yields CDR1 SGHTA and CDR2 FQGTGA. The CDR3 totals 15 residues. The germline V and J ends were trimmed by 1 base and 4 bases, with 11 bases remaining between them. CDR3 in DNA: TGTGCCAGCAGCTTAAGGGGGGCGCAGTACAATGAGCAGTTCTTC. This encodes CASSLRGAQYNEQFF. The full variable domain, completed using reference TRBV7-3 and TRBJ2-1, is GAGVSQTPSNKVTEKGKYVELRCDPISGHTALYWYRQSLGQGPEFLIYFQGTGAADDSGLPNDRFFAVRPEGSVSTLKIQRTERGDSAVYLCASSLRGAQYNEQFFGPGTRLTVL.

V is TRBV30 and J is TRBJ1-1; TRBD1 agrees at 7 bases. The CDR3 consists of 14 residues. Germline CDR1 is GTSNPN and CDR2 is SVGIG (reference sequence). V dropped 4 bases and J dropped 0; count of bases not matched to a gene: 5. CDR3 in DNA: TGTGCCTGGAACTTAGGACAGGTGAACACTGAAGCTTTCTTT. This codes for CAWNLGQVNTEAFF.

CDR3 loop: CASSLDGGSYEQYF. DNA of the CDR3: TGCGCCAGCAGCTTGGATGGCGGGAGTTACGAGCAGTACTTC. V and J are TRBV5-1 and TRBJ2-7; 7 bases are shared with TRBD2. The CDR3 runs to 14 residues. CDR1 SGHRS and CDR2 YFSETQ come from the germline V gene. The J segment lost 4 bases and the V segment lost 0 bases, leaving 4 bases of the junction unmatched.